The TCR beta chain described here comes from a study of PD-1 blockade in mismatch repair-deficient tumors (dated by TCRdb to about 2017). Context from the whole study: Between September 2013 and 2016, the trial enrolled 75 to 95 consecutive patients with about eleven types of mismatch repair-deficient cancer, all of whom had received prior treatment and were progressing. Deep sequencing of TCR CDR3 regions was used to track tumor-associated T cell clones in peripheral blood of patients responding to PD-1 blockade.

This clone occurred once. Which antigen it targets is not known. One base away there is no much larger clone; base qualities are not given. Study-level results and caveats: Rapid expansion after pembrolizumab followed by contraction, generally before radiologic responses, was shown by tumor-resident clones, which were often undetectable in blood before treatment.

Sequences SGDLS (CDR1) and YYNGEE (CDR2) are obtained from the germline V gene. Trimming removed 0 bases from V and 2 bases from J, leaving 13 bases between the germline ends. The CDR3, from cysteine to phenylalanine, totals 16 residues. Kept here is only the CDR3 DNA, which spans 48 bases and is read in frame from base 1. The method behind the library was the immunoSEQ multiplex PCR assay. Not all clones reach the TCRdb copy of this immuneACCESS table, which keeps in-frame sequences only. Checked studies attribute under half of the gap to unresolved V genes and leave the rest unexplained. Within this sample are 25,000 to 30,000 clones, with approximately 84% of them counted one time only. The leading ten clones occupy about 3% of the sample. The meaning of the sample's time point label: peripheral blood before pembrolizumab. For each enrolled patient, mismatch repair deficiency was established using either polymerase chain reaction or immunohistochemistry. Three patients who responded to pembrolizumab therapy underwent TCR sequencing. Pembrolizumab PD-1 blockade was prospectively tested in advanced mismatch repair-deficient cancers, regardless of tissue of origin, in the phase II trial. Serial peripheral blood T cell samples were collected before and at multiple times after starting PD-1 blockade. Blood sampling time points were reported as weeks after the first dose of pembrolizumab.

This clonotype was obtained from an adult with mismatch repair-deficient cancer. The sequencing here drew on PBMCs, taken before pembrolizumab treatment. The rearranged segments are TRBV9 and TRBJ2-3; TRBD1 might be the D gene, on 6 matching bases. The CDR3 region: CASSVVGRGNTDTQYF. The sequenced DNA: TGTGCCAGCAGCGTAGTTGGCAGGGGAAACACAGATACGCAGTATTTT.